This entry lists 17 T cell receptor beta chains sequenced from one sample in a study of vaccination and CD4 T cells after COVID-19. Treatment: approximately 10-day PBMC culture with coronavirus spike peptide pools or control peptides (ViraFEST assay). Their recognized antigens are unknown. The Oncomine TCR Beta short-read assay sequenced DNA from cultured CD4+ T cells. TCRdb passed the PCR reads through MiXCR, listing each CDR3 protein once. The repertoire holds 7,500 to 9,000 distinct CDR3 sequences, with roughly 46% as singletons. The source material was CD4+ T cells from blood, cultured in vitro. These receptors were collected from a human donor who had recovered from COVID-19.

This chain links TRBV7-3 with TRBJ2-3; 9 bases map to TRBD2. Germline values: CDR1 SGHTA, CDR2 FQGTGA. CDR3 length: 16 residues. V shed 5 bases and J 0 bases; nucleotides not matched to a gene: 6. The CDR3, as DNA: TGTGCCAGCAGCAAAACAGCGGGGGGAAGCACAGATACGCAGTATTTT. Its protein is CASSKTAGGSTDTQYF.

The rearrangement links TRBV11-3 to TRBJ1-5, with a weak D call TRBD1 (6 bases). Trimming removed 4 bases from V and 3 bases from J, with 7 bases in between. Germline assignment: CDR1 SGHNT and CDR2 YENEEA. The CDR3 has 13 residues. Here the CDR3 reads CASSSGANQPQHF. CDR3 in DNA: TGTGCCAGCAGCTCGGGGGCCAATCAGCCCCAGCATTTT.

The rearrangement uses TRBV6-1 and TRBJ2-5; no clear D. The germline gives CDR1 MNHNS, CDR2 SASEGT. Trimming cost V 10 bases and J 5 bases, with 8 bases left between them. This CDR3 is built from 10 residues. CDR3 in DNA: TGTGCCACTCCCCCGGAGACCCAGTACTTC. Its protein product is CATPPETQYF.

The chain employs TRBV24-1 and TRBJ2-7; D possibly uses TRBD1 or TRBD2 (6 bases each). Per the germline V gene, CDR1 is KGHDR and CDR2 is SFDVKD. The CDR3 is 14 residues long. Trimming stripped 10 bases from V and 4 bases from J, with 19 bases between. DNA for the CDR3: TGTGCCACATGGTCCCCGGGGGCGAGATACGAGCAGTACTTC. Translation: CATWSPGARYEQYF.

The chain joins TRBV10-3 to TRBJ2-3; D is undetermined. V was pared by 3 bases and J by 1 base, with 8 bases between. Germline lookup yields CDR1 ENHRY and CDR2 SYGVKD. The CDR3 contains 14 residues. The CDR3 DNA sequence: TGTGCCATCAGTGAAGGGTGGGGCACAGATACGCAGTATTTT. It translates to CAISEGWGTDTQYF.

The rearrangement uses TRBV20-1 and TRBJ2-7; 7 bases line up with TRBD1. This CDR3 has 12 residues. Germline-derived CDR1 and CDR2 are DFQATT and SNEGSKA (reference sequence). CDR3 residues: CSYDRDNHEQYF. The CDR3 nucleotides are TGCAGCTACGACAGGGATAACCACGAGCAGTACTTC.

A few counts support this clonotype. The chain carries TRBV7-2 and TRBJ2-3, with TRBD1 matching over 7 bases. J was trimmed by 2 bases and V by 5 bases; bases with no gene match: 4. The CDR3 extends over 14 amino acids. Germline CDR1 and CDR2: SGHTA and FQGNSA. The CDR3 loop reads CASSPGQITDTQYF. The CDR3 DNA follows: TGTGCCAGCAGCCCGGGACAGATCACAGATACGCAGTATTTT.

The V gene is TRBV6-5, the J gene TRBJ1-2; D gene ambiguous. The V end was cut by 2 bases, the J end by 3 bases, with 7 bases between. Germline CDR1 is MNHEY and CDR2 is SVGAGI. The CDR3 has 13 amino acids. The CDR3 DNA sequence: TGTGCCAGCAGTTACGACACGCACTATGGCTACACCTTC. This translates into CASSYDTHYGYTF.

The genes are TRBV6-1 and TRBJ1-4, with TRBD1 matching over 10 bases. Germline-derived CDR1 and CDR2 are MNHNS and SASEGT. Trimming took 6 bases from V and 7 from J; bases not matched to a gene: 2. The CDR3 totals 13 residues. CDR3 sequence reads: CASSRDRGEKLFF. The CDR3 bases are TGTGCCAGCAGCCGGGACAGGGGTGAAAAACTGTTTTTT.

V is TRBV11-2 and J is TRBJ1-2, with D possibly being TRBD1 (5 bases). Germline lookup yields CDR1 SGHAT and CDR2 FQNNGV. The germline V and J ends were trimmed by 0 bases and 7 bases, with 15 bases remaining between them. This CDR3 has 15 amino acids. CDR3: CASSLEPAGDFGYTF. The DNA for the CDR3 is TGTGCCAGCAGCTTAGAACCCGCGGGGGATTTTGGCTACACCTTC.

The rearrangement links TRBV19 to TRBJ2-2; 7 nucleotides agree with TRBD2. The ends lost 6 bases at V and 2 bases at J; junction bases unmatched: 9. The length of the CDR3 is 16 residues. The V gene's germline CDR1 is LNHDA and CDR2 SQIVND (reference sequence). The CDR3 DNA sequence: TGTGCCAGTAGGCGGGGTCCGGGGGGTAACACCGGGGAGCTGTTTTTT. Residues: CASRRGPGGNTGELFF.

CDR3 nucleotides: TGCAGTGCCCCTAACCGGGACGCTCTTCAAGGGGTTGGCTACACCTTC. Its translation is CSAPNRDALQGVGYTF. This sequence joins TRBV20-1 and TRBJ1-2; TRBD1 is a possible D gene (5 bases). Germline V gives CDR1 DFQATT, CDR2 SNEGSKA (reference sequence). Trimming pared 6 bases from V and 7 bases from J, leaving 27 bases between. This CDR3 is built from 16 residues.

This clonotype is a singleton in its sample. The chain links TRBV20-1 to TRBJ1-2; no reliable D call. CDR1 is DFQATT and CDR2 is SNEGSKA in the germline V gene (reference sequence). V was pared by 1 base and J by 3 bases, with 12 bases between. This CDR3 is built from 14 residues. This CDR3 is CSARGPRGDYGYTF. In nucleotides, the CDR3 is TGCAGTGCTAGAGGCCCCCGTGGGGACTATGGCTACACCTTC.

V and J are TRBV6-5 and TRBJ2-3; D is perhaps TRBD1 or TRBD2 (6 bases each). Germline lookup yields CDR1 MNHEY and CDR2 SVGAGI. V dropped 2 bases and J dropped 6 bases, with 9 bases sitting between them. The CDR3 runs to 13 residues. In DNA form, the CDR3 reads TGTGCCAGCAGTTACAGGAGGGGGGATACGCAGTATTTT. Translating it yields CASSYRRGDTQYF.

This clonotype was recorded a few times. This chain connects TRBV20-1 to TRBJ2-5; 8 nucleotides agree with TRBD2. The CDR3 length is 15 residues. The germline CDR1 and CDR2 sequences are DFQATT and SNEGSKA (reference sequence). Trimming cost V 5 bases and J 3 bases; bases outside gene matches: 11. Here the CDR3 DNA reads TGCAGTGCTTCCCCCCGAAGCGGGAGAAAAGAGACCCAGTACTTC. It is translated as CSASPRSGRKETQYF.

The CDR3, as DNA: TGCAGTGCTGGACTAGCGGAACGATACAATGAGCAGTTCTTC. Its translation: CSAGLAERYNEQFF. V gene TRBV20-1 combines with J gene TRBJ2-1; 10 bases align to TRBD2. Germline CDR1 DFQATT, CDR2 SNEGSKA (reference sequence). The J segment lost 4 bases and the V segment lost 5 bases, leaving 5 bases of the junction unmatched. The CDR3 length is 14 residues.

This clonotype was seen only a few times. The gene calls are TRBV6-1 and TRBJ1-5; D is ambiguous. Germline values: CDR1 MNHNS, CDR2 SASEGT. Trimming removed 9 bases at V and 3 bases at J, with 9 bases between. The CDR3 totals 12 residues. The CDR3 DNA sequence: TGTGCCAGTCGACAAATCAATCAGCCCCAGCATTTT. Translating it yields CASRQINQPQHF.